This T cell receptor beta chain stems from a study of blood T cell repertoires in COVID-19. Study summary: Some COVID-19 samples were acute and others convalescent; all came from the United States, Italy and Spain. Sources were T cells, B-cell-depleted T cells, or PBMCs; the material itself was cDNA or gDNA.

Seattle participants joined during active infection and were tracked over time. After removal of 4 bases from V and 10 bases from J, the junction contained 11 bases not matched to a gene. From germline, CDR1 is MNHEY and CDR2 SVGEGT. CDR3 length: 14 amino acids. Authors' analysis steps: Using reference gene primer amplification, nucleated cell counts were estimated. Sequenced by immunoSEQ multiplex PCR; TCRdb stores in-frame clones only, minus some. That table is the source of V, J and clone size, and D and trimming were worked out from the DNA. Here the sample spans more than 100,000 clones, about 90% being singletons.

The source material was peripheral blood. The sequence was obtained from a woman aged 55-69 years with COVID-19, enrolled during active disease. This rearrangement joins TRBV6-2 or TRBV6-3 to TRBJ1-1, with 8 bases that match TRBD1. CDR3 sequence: CASSSHYRTGTAFF. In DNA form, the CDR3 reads TGTGCCAGCAGTTCTCACTACCGGACAGGGACAGCTTTCTTT.